This T cell receptor beta chain was found in a study of cytomegalovirus exposure and HLA in healthy donors. This CDR3 contains 14 residues. Unmatched junction bases numbered 5, after V lost 4 bases and J lost 3 bases. Germline V gives CDR1 SNHLY, CDR2 FYNNEI. In the PCR, 60 Vbeta and 13 Jbeta primers were used. Libraries were prepared by immunoSEQ multiplex PCR; TCRdb keeps only in-frame clonotypes and omits some of them. This table has some 83,000 clones, about 69% appearing once. Material for sequencing was PBMCs. The TCR was taken from a man aged 55 to 70 in good health and CMV-seronegative. The chain has TRBV2 and TRBJ1-1, with TRBD1 matching over 7 bases. This chain's CDR3 is CASSGTGRHTEAFF. The CDR3 coding sequence is TGTGCCAGCAGTGGGACAGGACGCCACACTGAAGCTTTCTTT.